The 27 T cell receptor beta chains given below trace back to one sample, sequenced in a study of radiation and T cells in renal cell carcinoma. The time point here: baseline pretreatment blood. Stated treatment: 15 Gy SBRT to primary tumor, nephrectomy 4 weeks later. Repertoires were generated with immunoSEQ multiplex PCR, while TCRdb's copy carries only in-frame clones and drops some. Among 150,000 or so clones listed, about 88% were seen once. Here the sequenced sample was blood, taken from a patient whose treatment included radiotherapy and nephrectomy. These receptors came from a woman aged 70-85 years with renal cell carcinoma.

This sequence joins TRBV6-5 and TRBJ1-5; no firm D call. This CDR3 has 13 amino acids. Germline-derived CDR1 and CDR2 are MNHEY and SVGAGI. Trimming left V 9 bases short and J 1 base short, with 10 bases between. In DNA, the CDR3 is TGTGCCAGTGGGCCGAGCAGCAATCAGCCCCAGCATTTT. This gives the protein CASGPSSNQPQHF.

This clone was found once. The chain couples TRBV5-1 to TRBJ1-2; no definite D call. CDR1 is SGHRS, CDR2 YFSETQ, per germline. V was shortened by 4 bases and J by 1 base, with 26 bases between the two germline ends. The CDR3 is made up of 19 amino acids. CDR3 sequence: CASSLPTVQPTSNNYGYTF. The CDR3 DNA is TGCGCCAGCAGCCTACCCACCGTACAACCTACTAGTAATAACTATGGCTACACCTTC.

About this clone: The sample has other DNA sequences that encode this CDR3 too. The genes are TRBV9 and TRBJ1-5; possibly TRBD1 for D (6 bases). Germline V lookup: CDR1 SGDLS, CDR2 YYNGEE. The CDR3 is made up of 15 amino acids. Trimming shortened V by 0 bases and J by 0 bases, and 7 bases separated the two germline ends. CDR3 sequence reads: CASSVGQDSNQPQHF. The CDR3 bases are TGTGCCAGCAGCGTAGGACAGGATAGCAATCAGCCCCAGCATTTT.

For the CDR3, the DNA is TGTGCCAGCAGCCCCGGTAGCGCGAGATACAATGAGCAGTTCTTC. It is translated as CASSPGSARYNEQFF. The chain couples TRBV7-9 to TRBJ2-1, with TRBD2 as a possible D gene (5 bases). This CDR3 contains 15 residues. V was shortened by 5 bases and J by 4 bases, with 15 bases between the two germline ends. Per germline, CDR1 SEHNR and CDR2 FQNEAQ (reference sequence).

CDR3 protein: CASQRQQGSGNTIYF. For the CDR3, the DNA is TGTGCCAGCCAGAGACAACAGGGATCTGGAAACACCATATATTTT. The chain has TRBV28 and TRBJ1-3; D might be TRBD1 (6 bases). CDR1 and CDR2 from the germline V gene are MDHEN and SYDVKM. This CDR3 contains 15 residues. V gave up 8 bases and J gave up 1 base, with 15 bases separating them.

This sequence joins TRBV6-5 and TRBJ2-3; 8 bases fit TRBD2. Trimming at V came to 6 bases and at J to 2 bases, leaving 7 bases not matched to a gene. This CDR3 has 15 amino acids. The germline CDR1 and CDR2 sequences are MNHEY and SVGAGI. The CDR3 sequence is CASSLLAEITDTQYF. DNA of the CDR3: TGTGCCAGCAGCCTACTAGCGGAGATCACAGATACGCAGTATTTT.

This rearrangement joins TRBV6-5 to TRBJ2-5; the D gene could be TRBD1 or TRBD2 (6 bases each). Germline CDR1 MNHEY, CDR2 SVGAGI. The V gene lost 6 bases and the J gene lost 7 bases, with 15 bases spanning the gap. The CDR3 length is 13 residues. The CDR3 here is CASSPKGGGTQYF. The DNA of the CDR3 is TGTGCCAGCAGCCCCAAGGGGGGAGGGACCCAGTACTTC.

The CDR3 is CASSLDEKLFF. In DNA form, the CDR3 reads TGTGCCAGCAGCTTAGACGAAAAACTGTTTTTT. The chain carries TRBV7-8 and TRBJ1-4; D is uncertain. Germline lookup yields CDR1 SGHVS and CDR2 FQNEAQ. V was cut by 1 base and J by 8 bases, with 2 bases left in between. The CDR3 contains 11 residues.

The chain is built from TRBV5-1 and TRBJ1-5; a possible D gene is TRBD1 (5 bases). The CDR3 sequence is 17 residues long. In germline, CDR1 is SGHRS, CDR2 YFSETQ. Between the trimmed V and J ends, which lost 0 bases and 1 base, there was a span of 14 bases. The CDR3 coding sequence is TGCGCCAGCAGCTTGGATAGCGGGGCGGGAAGCAATCAGCCCCAGCATTTT. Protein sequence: CASSLDSGAGSNQPQHF.

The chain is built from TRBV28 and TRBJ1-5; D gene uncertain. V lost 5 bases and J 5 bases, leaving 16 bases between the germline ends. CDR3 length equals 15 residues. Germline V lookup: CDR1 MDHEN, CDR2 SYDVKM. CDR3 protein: CASSPLDKSDQPQHF. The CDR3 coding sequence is TGTGCCAGCAGTCCGCTCGACAAAAGTGATCAGCCCCAGCATTTT.

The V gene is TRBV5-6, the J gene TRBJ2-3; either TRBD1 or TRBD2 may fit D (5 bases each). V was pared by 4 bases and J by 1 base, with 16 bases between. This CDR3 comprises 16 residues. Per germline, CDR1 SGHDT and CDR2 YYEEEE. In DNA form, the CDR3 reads TGTGCCAGCAGCCCTGGGGGACCTAGGGGCACAGATACGCAGTATTTT. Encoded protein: CASSPGGPRGTDTQYF.

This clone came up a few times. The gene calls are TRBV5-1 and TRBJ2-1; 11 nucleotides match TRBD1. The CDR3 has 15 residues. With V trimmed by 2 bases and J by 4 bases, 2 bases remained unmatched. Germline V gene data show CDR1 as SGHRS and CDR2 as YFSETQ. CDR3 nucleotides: TGCGCCAGCAGCTTCCGGGACAGGGGGTACAATGAGCAGTTCTTC. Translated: CASSFRDRGYNEQFF.

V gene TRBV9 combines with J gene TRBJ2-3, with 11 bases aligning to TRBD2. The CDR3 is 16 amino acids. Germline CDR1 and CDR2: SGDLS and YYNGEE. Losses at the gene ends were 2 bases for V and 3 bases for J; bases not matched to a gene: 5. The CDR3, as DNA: TGTGCCAGCAGCGTCTTAGCGGGGGGGCGAACAGATACGCAGTATTTT. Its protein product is CASSVLAGGRTDTQYF.

The CDR3 protein is CASSLGFRGDTQYF. CDR3 nucleotides: TGTGCCAGCAGCTTAGGGTTTCGTGGAGATACGCAGTATTTT. This sequence joins TRBV11-2 and TRBJ2-3, with unresolved D. The CDR3 contains 14 residues. The germline V and J ends were trimmed by 1 base and 5 bases, with 10 bases remaining between them. Germline CDR1 reads SGHAT; CDR2 reads FQNNGV.

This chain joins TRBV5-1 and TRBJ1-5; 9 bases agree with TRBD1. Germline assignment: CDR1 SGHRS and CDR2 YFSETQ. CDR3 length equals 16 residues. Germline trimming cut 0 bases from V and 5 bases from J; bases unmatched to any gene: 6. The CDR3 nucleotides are TGCGCCAGCAGCTTGGTTGGGACAGGGATGTATCAGCCCCAGCATTTT. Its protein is CASSLVGTGMYQPQHF. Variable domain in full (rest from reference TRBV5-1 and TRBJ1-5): KAGVTQTPRYLIKTRGQQVTLSCSPISGHRSVSWYQQTPGQGLQFLFEYFSETQRNKGNFPGRFSGRQFSNSRSEMNVSTLELGDSALYLCASSLVGTGMYQPQHFGDGTRLSIL.

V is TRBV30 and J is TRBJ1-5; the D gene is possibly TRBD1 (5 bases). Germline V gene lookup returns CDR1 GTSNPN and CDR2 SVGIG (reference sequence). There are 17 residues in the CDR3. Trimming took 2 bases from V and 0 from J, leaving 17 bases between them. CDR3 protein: CAWSNGMGGYSNQPQHF. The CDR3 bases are TGTGCCTGGAGTAATGGGATGGGGGGTTATAGCAATCAGCCCCAGCATTTT.

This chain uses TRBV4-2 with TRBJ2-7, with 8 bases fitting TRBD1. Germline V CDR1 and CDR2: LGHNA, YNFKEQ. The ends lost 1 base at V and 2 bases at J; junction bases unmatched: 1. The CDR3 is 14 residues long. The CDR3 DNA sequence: TGTGCCAGCAGCCAAGGACAGGGGACCTACGAGCAGTACTTC. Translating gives CASSQGQGTYEQYF.

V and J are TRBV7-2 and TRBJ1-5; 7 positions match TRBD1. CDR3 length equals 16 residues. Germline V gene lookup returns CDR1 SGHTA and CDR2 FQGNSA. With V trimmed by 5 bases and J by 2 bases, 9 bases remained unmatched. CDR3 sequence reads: CASSDTGELGNQPQHF. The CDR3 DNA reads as TGTGCCAGCAGCGACACAGGGGAGTTGGGCAATCAGCCCCAGCATTTT. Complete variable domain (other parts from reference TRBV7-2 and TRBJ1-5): GAGVSQSPSNKVTEKGKDVELRCDPISGHTALYWYRQSLGQGLEFLIYFQGNSAPDKSGLPSDRFSAERTGGSVSTLTIQRTQQEDSAVYLCASSDTGELGNQPQHFGDGTRLSIL.

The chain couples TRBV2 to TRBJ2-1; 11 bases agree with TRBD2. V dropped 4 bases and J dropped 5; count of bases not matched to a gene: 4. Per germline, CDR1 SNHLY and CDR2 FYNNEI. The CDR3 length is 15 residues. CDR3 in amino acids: CASSVRLAGNNEQFF. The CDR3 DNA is TGTGCCAGCAGTGTCCGACTAGCGGGGAACAATGAGCAGTTCTTC.

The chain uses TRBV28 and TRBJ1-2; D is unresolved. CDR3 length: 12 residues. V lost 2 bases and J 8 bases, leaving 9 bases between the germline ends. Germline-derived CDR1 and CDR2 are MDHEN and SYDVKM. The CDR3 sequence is CASSLRTGGYTF. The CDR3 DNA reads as TGTGCCAGCAGTTTAAGGACTGGGGGCTACACCTTC.

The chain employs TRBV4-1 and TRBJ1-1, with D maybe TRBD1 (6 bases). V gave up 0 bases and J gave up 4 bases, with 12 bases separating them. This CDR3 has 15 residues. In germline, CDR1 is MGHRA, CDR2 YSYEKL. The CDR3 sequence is CASSQEGGVTTEAFF. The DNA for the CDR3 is TGCGCCAGCAGCCAAGAAGGGGGGGTTACCACTGAAGCTTTCTTT.

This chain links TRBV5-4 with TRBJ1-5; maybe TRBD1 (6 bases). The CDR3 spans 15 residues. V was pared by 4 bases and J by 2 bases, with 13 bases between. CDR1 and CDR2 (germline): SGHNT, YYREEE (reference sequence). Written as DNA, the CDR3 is TGTGCCAGCAGCCAACAGGGCTTCGGCAATCAGCCCCAGCATTTT. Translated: CASSQQGFGNQPQHF.

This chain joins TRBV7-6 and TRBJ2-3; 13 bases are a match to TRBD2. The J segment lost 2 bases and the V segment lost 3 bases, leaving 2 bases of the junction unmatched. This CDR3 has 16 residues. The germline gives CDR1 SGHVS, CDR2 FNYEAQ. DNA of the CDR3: TGTGCCAGCAGCTTGACTAGCGGGGGGAACACAGATACGCAGTATTTT. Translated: CASSLTSGGNTDTQYF.

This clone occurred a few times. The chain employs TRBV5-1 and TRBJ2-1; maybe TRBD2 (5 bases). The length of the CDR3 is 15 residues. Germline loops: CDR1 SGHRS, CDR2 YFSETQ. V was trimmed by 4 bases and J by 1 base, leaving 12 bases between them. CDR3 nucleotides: TGCGCCAGCAGCACCTTAGCGAAATCCTACAATGAGCAGTTCTTC. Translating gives CASSTLAKSYNEQFF. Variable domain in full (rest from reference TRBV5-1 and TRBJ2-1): KAGVTQTPRYLIKTRGQQVTLSCSPISGHRSVSWYQQTPGQGLQFLFEYFSETQRNKGNFPGRFSGRQFSNSRSEMNVSTLELGDSALYLCASSTLAKSYNEQFFGPGTRLTVL.

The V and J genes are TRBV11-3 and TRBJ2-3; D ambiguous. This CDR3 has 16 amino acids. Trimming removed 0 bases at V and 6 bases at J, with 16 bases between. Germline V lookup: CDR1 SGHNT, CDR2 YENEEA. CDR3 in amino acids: CASSLEGASPGDTQYF. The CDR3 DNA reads TGTGCCAGCAGCTTAGAAGGAGCCTCTCCCGGGGATACGCAGTATTTT.

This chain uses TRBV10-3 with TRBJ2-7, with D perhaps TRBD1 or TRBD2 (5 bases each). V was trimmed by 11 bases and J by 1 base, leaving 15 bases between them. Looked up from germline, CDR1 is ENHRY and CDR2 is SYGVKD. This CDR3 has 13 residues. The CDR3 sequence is CAARPGPSYEQYF. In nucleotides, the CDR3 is TGTGCCGCCAGACCGGGGCCTTCCTACGAGCAGTACTTC.

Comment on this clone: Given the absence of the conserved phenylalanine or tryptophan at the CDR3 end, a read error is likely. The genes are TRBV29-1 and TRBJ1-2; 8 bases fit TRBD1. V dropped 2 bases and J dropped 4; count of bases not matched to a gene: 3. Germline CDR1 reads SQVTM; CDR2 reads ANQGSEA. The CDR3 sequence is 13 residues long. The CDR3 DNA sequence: TGCAGCGTTGAACAGGGGGCTCTCTATGGCTACACCCTC. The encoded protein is CSVEQGALYGYTL.